What follows is one T cell receptor beta chain and its context. Its antigen remains unidentified. The data were obtained in a study of CD8 T cells in Susac syndrome. Study as a whole: Active disease was present in more than 5 of the sequenced Susac syndrome patients, and remission in about eight. Regarding the study as a whole: Susac syndrome CD4+ T cell repertoires showed no clonal expansion. It was acknowledged in the study that its TCR sequencing and HLA analysis involved a relatively small number of individuals.

V lost 4 bases and J lost 15, with 17 bases in between. Germline CDR1 and CDR2: SGHDT and YYEEEE. CDR3 size: 13 residues. The RNA input was roughly 0.45 to 1 ug, and it was reverse transcribed with random hexamers. TCR beta CDR3 was amplified by immunoSEQ multiplex PCR. This amplification extended across 54 Vbeta and 13 Jbeta segments. TCRdb redid the calling of the immunoSEQ multiplex PCR reads with MiXCR, one entry per CDR3 protein. The table includes hundreds of thousands of distinct CDR3 sequences, roughly 95% detected once. The V call is TRBV5-6, the J call TRBJ2-6; perhaps D is TRBD1 or TRBD2 (6 bases each). Sequencing was carried out using CD4+ T cells from PBMCs. The receptor was derived from a human donor with Susac syndrome. The CDR3 nucleotides read TGTGCCAGCAGCCCATGGACAGCGGGCGACCTGACTTTC. Translated, it gives CASSPWTAGDLTF.